This TCR beta chain was sequenced during a study of shared clonotypes between healthy human individuals. This CDR3 has 15 amino acids. J lost 3 bases, V lost 3 bases, and 0 bases had no gene match. CDR1 is MRHNA, CDR2 SNTAGT, per germline. General study findings and limits: Rarefaction showed sorted-subset sequencing was incomplete despite large depth.

The data were produced by immunoSEQ multiplex PCR, yet TCRdb's version contains in-frame clones alone and is incomplete. The sample includes around 100,000 clones, around two thirds of them seen just once. On this clone itself: Its antigen is undetermined.

The V gene is TRBV6-4, the J gene TRBJ2-6; 9 bases align to TRBD1. Input material: memory CD8+ T cells sorted from blood. Subset here: CD45RO+ cells pooled with CCR7-negative TemRA cells. This receptor was identified in a woman in her 30s in good health. The CDR3 DNA reads as TGTGCCAGCAGTGAGGACAGGGGTGGGGCCAACGTCCTGACTTTC. Translating it yields CASSEDRGGANVLTF.